This paragraph covers one TCR beta chain sequence. As processed by the authors: Reference gene primer amplification gave nucleated cell count estimates. The protocol was immunoSEQ multiplex PCR, while the TCRdb copy is restricted to in-frame clones and leaves out a portion. The V and J calls and clone size were taken over from that table, and D and trimming were inferred from the DNA. The table lists approximately 41,000 clones, about four fifths of them singletons. The data were obtained in a study of blood T cell repertoires in COVID-19. Study background: The United States, Italy and Spain were the sources of the acute and convalescent COVID-19 samples. T cells, B-cell-depleted T cells, or PBMCs supplied cDNA or gDNA.

Looked up from germline, CDR1 is SGHRS and CDR2 is YFSETQ. Trimming cost V 4 bases and J 6 bases; bases outside gene matches: 13. The CDR3 extends over 15 amino acids. The V gene is TRBV5-1, the J gene TRBJ2-7; TRBD2 aligns across 7 bases. Sequencing was carried out using peripheral blood. The TCR sequence derives from a man aged 35-49 years with active or convalescent COVID-19. The CDR3 bases are TGCGCCAGCAGCCCATTCTCCGGGACTATGTTCGAGCAGTACTTC. Protein sequence: CASSPFSGTMFEQYF.